This T cell receptor (beta chain) came from a study of CD8 T cells in Susac syndrome. Study-wide context: Within the sequenced Susac syndrome patient group, more than 5 exhibited active disease and under 10 were in remission. Blood was drawn from patients with Susac syndrome. At that point, they were therapy-naive, on corticosteroids, or on intravenous immunoglobulin alone.

General study findings and limits: Total CD8+ and CD8+ TEMRA repertoires contained sixteen and five Susac-specific public clones, respectively. In Susac syndrome, CD8+ expansion was highest in TEMRA and active disease.

With regard to this clonotype: Its antigen is as yet unknown.

The CDR3 contains 14 residues. The junction had 2 bases not matched to a gene; V was cut back by 5 bases and J by 0 bases. RNA, at roughly 0.45 to 1 ug, was reverse transcribed with random hexamers. One entry per CDR3 protein results from TCRdb running MiXCR on the immunoSEQ multiplex PCR reads. The sample contains 95,000 to 150,000 distinct CDR3 sequences, around 94% of which appear only once. The sequenced sample was CD8+ T cells from PBMCs. This rearrangement joins TRBV12-3 or TRBV12-4 to TRBJ1-1; 8 bases line up with TRBD1. The sequence was obtained from a human donor with Susac syndrome. Here the CDR3 reads CASSPGQVNTEAFF. CDR3 DNA: TGTGCCAGCAGTCCGGGACAGGTGAACACTGAAGCTTTCTTT.